Each of the 25 T cell receptor beta chains below was sequenced from the same sample in a study of T cell changes during pregnancy in multiple sclerosis. Clones were sequenced by immunoSEQ multiplex PCR, and TCRdb holds only the in-frame ones, with some missing. The table lists around 110,000 clones, under 95% of them singletons, with roughly 0.82% in the top ten. Source: peripheral blood, taken in the third trimester of pregnancy. All receptors derive from a female donor in good health, enrolled as a control in a pregnancy study.

The chain couples TRBV30 to TRBJ2-7; TRBD2 matches 7 bases. This CDR3 is 11 amino acids long. V was pared by 1 base and J by 6 bases, with 0 bases of the junction left unmatched. CDR1 and CDR2 (germline): GTSNPN, SVGIG (reference sequence). CDR3 amino acids: CAWSAGGEQYF. Written as DNA, the CDR3 is TGTGCCTGGAGTGCGGGGGGCGAGCAGTACTTC. Based on the CDR3 plus reference TRBV30 and TRBJ2-7, the full variable domain is SQTIHQWPATLVQPVGSPLSLECTVEGTSNPNLYWYRQAAGRGLQLLFYSVGIGQISSEVPQNLSASRPQDRQFILSSKKLLLSDSGFYLCAWSAGGEQYFGPGTRLTVT.

Here the CDR3 DNA reads TGTGCCTGGCAGGGATCTGGAAACACCATATATTTT. It yields the protein CAWQGSGNTIYF. V usage is TRBV30 and J usage is TRBJ1-3; the D gene is possibly TRBD1 (5 bases). There are 12 residues in the CDR3. The ends were cut back, 5 bases at V and 1 base at J, with 6 bases in the middle. Looked up from germline, CDR1 is GTSNPN and CDR2 is SVGIG (reference sequence).

The gene calls are TRBV6-4 and TRBJ2-1, with D maybe TRBD2 (6 bases). CDR3 length: 15 residues. Germline V gene sequence: CDR1 MRHNA, CDR2 SNTAGT. Deletions cut 1 base from V and 7 bases from J, with 14 bases between. CDR3 bases: TGTGCCAGCAGTGACTATGGGGGGTTCGATAATGAGCAGTTCTTC. It translates to CASSDYGGFDNEQFF.

The chain joins TRBV5-6 to TRBJ1-2, with TRBD1 as a possible D gene (6 bases). The length of the CDR3 is 14 residues. Trimming pared 4 bases from V and 5 bases from J, leaving 15 bases between. CDR1 is SGHDT and CDR2 is YYEEEE in the germline V gene. The CDR3 loop reads CASSLYRVLYGYTF. CDR3 sequence (DNA): TGTGCCAGCAGCCTCTACAGGGTGTTATATGGCTACACCTTC.

The chain employs TRBV27 and TRBJ1-2; TRBD1 matches 7 bases. V was pared by 5 bases and J by 5 bases, with 8 bases of the junction left unmatched. The CDR3 has 14 amino acids. CDR1 is MNHEY and CDR2 is SMNVEV in the germline V gene (reference sequence). CDR3 sequence (DNA): TGTGCCAGCAGTCCCGGACAGGACCTATATGGCTACACCTTC. Amino acids: CASSPGQDLYGYTF.

This chain joins TRBV7-9 and TRBJ1-6; D possibly corresponds to TRBD1 (6 bases). V lost 5 bases to trimming and J lost 5 bases, with 16 bases between them. This CDR3 is built from 16 residues. CDR1 and CDR2 (germline): SEHNR, FQNEAQ (reference sequence). The CDR3 loop is CASSKSEQGHNSPLHF. For the CDR3, the DNA is TGTGCCAGCAGCAAAAGCGAACAGGGTCATAATTCACCCCTCCACTTT. The complete variable domain, with remaining parts taken from reference TRBV7-9 and TRBJ1-6, reads DTGVSQNPRHKITKRGQNVTFRCDPISEHNRLYWYRQTLGQGPEFLTYFQNEAQLEKSRLLSDRFSAERPKGSFSTLEIQRTEQGDSAMYLCASSKSEQGHNSPLHFGNGTRLTVT.

The chain recombines TRBV7-9 with TRBJ1-4, with 10 nucleotides matching TRBD1. Germline loops: CDR1 SEHNR, CDR2 FQNEAQ (reference sequence). V dropped 5 bases and J dropped 8; count of bases not matched to a gene: 5. This CDR3 comprises 14 residues. The chain's CDR3 is CASSRQGAREKLFF. The CDR3 DNA is TGTGCCAGCAGCCGACAGGGGGCGAGAGAAAAACTGTTTTTT.

The DNA for the CDR3 is TGTGCCTCAGGGCAGGGGAGCACAGATACGCAGTATTTT. The encoded protein is CASGQGSTDTQYF. This chain connects TRBV30 to TRBJ2-3; perhaps TRBD1 as D (6 bases). The germline V gene has CDR1 GTSNPN and CDR2 SVGIG (reference sequence). The V and J ends lost 7 bases and 0 bases respectively, with 11 bases between them. The CDR3 is 13 residues long.

The V call is TRBV15, the J call TRBJ1-5; D unclear. V was pared by 3 bases and J by 1 base, with 10 bases between. The CDR3 consists of 15 residues. The germline CDR1 and CDR2 sequences are LNHNV and YYDKDF (reference sequence). The CDR3 protein is CATSSEGVSNQPQHF. For the CDR3, the DNA is TGTGCCACCAGCAGTGAGGGCGTAAGCAATCAGCCCCAGCATTTT. The full variable domain, completed using reference TRBV15 and TRBJ1-5, is DAMVIQNPRYQVTQFGKPVTLSCSQTLNHNVMYWYQQKSSQAPKLLFHYYDKDFNNEADTPDNFQSRRPNTSFCFLDIRSPGLGDTAMYLCATSSEGVSNQPQHFGDGTRLSIL.

The gene calls are TRBV27 and TRBJ1-2; 11 bases fit TRBD1. CDR1 and CDR2 (germline): MNHEY, SMNVEV (reference sequence). There are 15 residues in the CDR3. Trimming at V came to 0 bases and at J to 6 bases, leaving 3 bases not matched to a gene. Here the CDR3 reads CASSLSGDRGNGYTF. CDR3 nucleotides: TGTGCCAGCAGTTTATCGGGGGACAGGGGGAATGGCTACACCTTC.

This rearrangement joins TRBV9 to TRBJ2-3; 9 bases are shared with TRBD2. V shed 0 bases, J shed 3 bases, and the junction held 5 bases outside the gene matches. Germline V gene lookup returns CDR1 SGDLS and CDR2 YYNGEE. The CDR3 runs 16 residues. The CDR3 DNA follows: TGTGCCAGCAGCGTAGGGGCGGGGGGGCCAACAGATACGCAGTATTTT. Encoded protein: CASSVGAGGPTDTQYF.

The V gene is TRBV19, the J gene TRBJ1-1, with 9 bases matching TRBD1. CDR1 LNHDA and CDR2 SQIVND come from the germline V gene (reference sequence). The CDR3 extends over 14 amino acids. The V and J ends lost 7 bases and 7 bases, in that order; junction bases with no gene match: 10. The CDR3 spells CASNSHRGLSEAFF. CDR3 nucleotide sequence: TGTGCCAGTAACTCACACAGGGGGCTAAGTGAAGCTTTCTTT.

This chain uses TRBV7-8 with TRBJ1-1; D gene ambiguous. V lost 5 bases to trimming and J lost 10 bases, with 17 bases between them. This CDR3 contains 13 residues. Germline V gene sequence: CDR1 SGHVS, CDR2 FQNEAQ. The chain's CDR3 is CASSQLVEGRAFF. CDR3 sequence (DNA): TGTGCCAGCAGCCAACTGGTGGAGGGAAGAGCTTTCTTT.

This chain links TRBV5-1 with TRBJ2-5, with D possibly matching TRBD2 (7 bases). V lost 3 bases and J lost 3, with 12 bases in between. The germline V gene has CDR1 SGHRS and CDR2 YFSETQ. CDR3 length: 14 amino acids. CDR3: CASSSGGLKETQYF. CDR3 bases: TGCGCCAGCAGCTCGGGGGGCCTCAAAGAGACCCAGTACTTC.

V usage is TRBV9 and J usage is TRBJ2-2; TRBD2 aligns across 9 bases. J gave up 0 bases and V 4 bases, and 1 base lay outside the gene matches. Germline values: CDR1 SGDLS, CDR2 YYNGEE. This CDR3 contains 15 residues. CDR3 bases: TGTGCCAGCAGCATAGCGGGGGCGAACACCGGGGAGCTGTTTTTT. Protein: CASSIAGANTGELFF.

This chain connects TRBV5-4 to TRBJ1-5; possible D gene TRBD1, 5 bases. The V and J ends lost 4 bases and 6 bases respectively, with 17 bases between them. The CDR3 spans 15 residues. Germline V gene sequence: CDR1 SGHNT, CDR2 YYREEE (reference sequence). CDR3 in amino acids: CASSLDTGGSQPQHF. DNA for the CDR3: TGTGCCAGCAGCCTGGACACGGGAGGGAGTCAGCCCCAGCATTTT.

J is TRBJ1-3 and V is TRBV7-6; no reliable D call. The CDR3 covers 14 residues. The germline V and J ends were trimmed by 6 bases and 0 bases, with 9 bases remaining between them. Germline CDR1 reads SGHVS; CDR2 reads FNYEAQ. DNA for the CDR3: TGTGCCAGCAGACAAGCGAGCTCTGGAAACACCATATATTTT. Translating it yields CASRQASSGNTIYF. The whole variable domain, filled in from reference TRBV7-6 and TRBJ1-3, reads GAGVSQSPRYKVTKRGQDVALRCDPISGHVSLYWYRQALGQGPEFLTYFNYEAQQDKSGLPNDRFSAERPEGSISTLTIQRTEQRDSAMYRCASRQASSGNTIYFGEGSWLTVV.

The gene calls are TRBV5-1 and TRBJ2-3, with a possible D match to TRBD2 (6 bases). With 4 bases removed from V and 2 bases from J, the gap between germline ends came to 14 bases. Per germline, CDR1 SGHRS and CDR2 YFSETQ. The CDR3 has 15 residues. CDR3 nucleotide sequence: TGCGCCAGCAGCGCCGGGACTCAGCCCACAGATACGCAGTATTTT. This sequence encodes CASSAGTQPTDTQYF.

V usage is TRBV4-2 and J usage is TRBJ2-7, with TRBD2 matching 10 bases. This CDR3 is 16 amino acids long. V dropped 2 bases and J dropped 1; count of bases not matched to a gene: 5. Germline CDR1 reads LGHNA; CDR2 reads YNFKEQ. CDR3 region: CASSQTLAGGSYEQYF. CDR3 bases: TGTGCCAGCAGCCAAACATTAGCGGGGGGTTCCTACGAGCAGTACTTC.

The chain employs TRBV19 and TRBJ1-1, with D unclear. The CDR3 runs 12 residues. V lost 3 bases and J 6 bases, leaving 8 bases between the germline ends. In germline, CDR1 is LNHDA, CDR2 SQIVND (reference sequence). Here the CDR3 DNA reads TGTGCCAGTAGTATTTCGGTCGCTGAAGCTTTCTTT. Residues: CASSISVAEAFF.

This CDR3 reads CAWSTSRDQPQHF. The DNA of the CDR3 is TGTGCCTGGAGTACGAGTCGAGATCAGCCCCAGCATTTT. The V call is TRBV30, the J call TRBJ1-5; no clear D gene. Per germline, CDR1 GTSNPN and CDR2 SVGIG (reference sequence). The CDR3 loop spans 13 amino acids. Trimming took off 2 bases at V and 5 bases at J, with 10 bases between the two ends.

The chain is built from TRBV28 and TRBJ1-1; 7 bases map to TRBD1. The CDR3 consists of 15 residues. V dropped 4 bases and J dropped 5; count of bases not matched to a gene: 10. CDR1 is MDHEN and CDR2 is SYDVKM in the germline V gene. The CDR3 nucleotides read TGTGCCAGCAGTTATCTGGACAGGAGGGGTACTGAAGCTTTCTTT. The encoded protein is CASSYLDRRGTEAFF.

CDR3 sequence reads: CASSFSNTEAFF. The CDR3 nucleotides are TGTGCCAGCAGCTTCTCGAACACTGAAGCTTTCTTT. J is TRBJ1-1 and V is TRBV5-6; D is unclear. Germline assignment: CDR1 SGHDT and CDR2 YYEEEE. V lost 2 bases, J lost 1 base, and 3 bases lay in between. The CDR3 totals 12 residues. Supplemented by reference TRBV5-6 and TRBJ1-1, the full variable domain reads DAGVTQSPTHLIKTRGQQVTLRCSPKSGHDTVSWYQQALGQGPQFIFQYYEEEERQRGNFPDRFSGHQFPNYSSELNVNALLLGDSALYLCASSFSNTEAFFGQGTRLTVV.

This clone was detected a few times. At the DNA level, this CDR3 is encoded by other sequences in the same sample as well. The CDR3 here is CASSQGRENSPLHF. The CDR3 DNA sequence: TGTGCCAGCAGCCAAGGCCGGGAGAATTCACCCCTCCACTTT. V gene TRBV14 combines with J gene TRBJ1-6; D unclear. V lost 1 base, J lost 7 bases, and 8 bases lay in between. Germline V lookup: CDR1 SGHDN, CDR2 FVKESK. This CDR3 has 14 residues.

The chain uses TRBV4-3 and TRBJ1-2; D perhaps matches TRBD1 (6 bases). Germline V CDR1 and CDR2: LGHNA, YSLEER. V dropped 4 bases and J dropped 4 bases, with 10 bases sitting between them. The CDR3 spans 13 residues. DNA for the CDR3: TGCGCCAGCAGCCTCCAGGGGATCTATGGCTACACCTTC. Its protein is CASSLQGIYGYTF.